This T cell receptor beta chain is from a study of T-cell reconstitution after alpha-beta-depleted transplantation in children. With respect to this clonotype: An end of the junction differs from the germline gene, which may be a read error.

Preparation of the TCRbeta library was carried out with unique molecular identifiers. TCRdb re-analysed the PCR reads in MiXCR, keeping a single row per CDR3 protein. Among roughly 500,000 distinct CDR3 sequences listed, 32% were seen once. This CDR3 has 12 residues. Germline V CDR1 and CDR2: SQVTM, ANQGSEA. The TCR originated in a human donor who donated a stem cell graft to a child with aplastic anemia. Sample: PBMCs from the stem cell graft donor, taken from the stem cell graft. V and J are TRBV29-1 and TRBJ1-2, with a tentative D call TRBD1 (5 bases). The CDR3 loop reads CSVTQGPVGSTF. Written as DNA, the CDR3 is TGCAGCGTTACCCAGGGCCCGGTAGGCTCCACCTTC.